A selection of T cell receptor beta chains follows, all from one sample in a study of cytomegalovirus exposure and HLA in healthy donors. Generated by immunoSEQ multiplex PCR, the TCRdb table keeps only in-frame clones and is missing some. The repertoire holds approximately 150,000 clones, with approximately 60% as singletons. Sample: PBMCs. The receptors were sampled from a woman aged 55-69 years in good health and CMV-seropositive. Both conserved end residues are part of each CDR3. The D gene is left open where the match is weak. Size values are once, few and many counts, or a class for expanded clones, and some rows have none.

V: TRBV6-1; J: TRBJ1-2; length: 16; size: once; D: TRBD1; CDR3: CASSEKGQGSGYGYTF; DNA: TGTGCCAGCAGTGAAAAGGGACAGGGGTCTGGCTATGGCTACACCTTC
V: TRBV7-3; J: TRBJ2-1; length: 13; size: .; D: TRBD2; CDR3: CASSLIAGAEQFF; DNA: TGTGCCAGCAGCTTAATAGCGGGAGCAGAACAGTTCTTC
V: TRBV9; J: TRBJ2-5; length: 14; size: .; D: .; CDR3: CASSVDPGQETQYF; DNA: TGTGCCAGCAGCGTAGATCCCGGGCAAGAGACCCAGTACTTC
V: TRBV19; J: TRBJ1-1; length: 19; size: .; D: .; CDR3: CASSPWDSLRAVRNTEAFF; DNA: TGTGCCAGTAGTCCCTGGGACTCCCTTAGGGCGGTAAGGAACACTGAAGCTTTCTTT
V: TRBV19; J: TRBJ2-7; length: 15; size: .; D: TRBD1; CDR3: CASSIADRGLNEQYF; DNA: TGTGCCAGTAGTATCGCCGACAGGGGGCTCAACGAGCAGTACTTC
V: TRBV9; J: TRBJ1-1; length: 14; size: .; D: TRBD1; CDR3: CASSVGRGRNEAFF; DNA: TGTGCCAGCAGCGTAGGCAGGGGGCGAAATGAAGCTTTCTTT
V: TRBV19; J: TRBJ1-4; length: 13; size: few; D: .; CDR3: CASIWPLSGKLFF; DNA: TGTGCCAGTATTTGGCCCCTCAGCGGAAAACTGTTTTTT
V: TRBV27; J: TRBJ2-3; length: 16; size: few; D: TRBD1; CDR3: CASTPFRDRVADTQYF; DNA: TGTGCCAGCACACCCTTCCGGGACAGGGTGGCGGATACGCAGTATTTT
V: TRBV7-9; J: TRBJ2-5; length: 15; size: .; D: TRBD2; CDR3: CASSRIGTTQETQYF; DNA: TGTGCCAGCAGCCGGATCGGGACTACTCAAGAGACCCAGTACTTC
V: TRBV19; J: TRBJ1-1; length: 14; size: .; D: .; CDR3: CASSPRMRNTEAFF; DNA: TGTGCCAGTAGTCCGAGGATGAGAAACACTGAAGCTTTTTTT
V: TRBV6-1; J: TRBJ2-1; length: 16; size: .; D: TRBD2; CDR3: CASSAPSGSSYNEQFF; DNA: TGTGCCAGCAGTGCCCCTAGCGGGAGCTCCTACAATGAGCAGTTCTTC
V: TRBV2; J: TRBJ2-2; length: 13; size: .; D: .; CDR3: CASSDRGAGELFF; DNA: TGTGCCAGCAGTGACAGGGGAGCCGGGGAGCTGTTTTTT
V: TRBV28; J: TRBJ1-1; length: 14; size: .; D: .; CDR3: CASSGPTGDTEAFF; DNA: TGTGCCAGCAGCGGGCCGACGGGGGACACTGAAGCTTTCTTT
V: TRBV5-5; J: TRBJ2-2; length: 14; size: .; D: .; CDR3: CASLAGSNTGELFF; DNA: TGTGCCAGCCTGGCGGGCTCTAACACCGGGGAGCTGTTTTTT
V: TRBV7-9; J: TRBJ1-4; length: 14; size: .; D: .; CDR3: CASSLGQGGEKLFF; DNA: TGTGCCAGCAGCTTAGGCCAGGGTGGTGAAAAACTGTTTTTT
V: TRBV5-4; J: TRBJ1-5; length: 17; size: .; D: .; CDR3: CASSDTPQGIGNQPQHF; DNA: TGTGCCAGCAGCGACACACCTCAGGGGATTGGCAATCAGCCCCAGCATTTT
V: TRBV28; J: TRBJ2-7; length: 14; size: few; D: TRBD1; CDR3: CASKGDRGTYEQYF; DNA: TGTGCCAGCAAAGGGGACAGGGGAACCTACGAGCAGTACTTC
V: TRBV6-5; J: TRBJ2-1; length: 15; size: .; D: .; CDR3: CASRLNQGAGDEQFF; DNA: TGTGCCAGTCGCCTAAACCAGGGGGCGGGGGATGAGCAGTTCTTC
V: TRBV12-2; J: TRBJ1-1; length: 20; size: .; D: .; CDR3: CASRLPFPQRGWTMNTEAFF; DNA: TGTGCAAGTCGCCTCCCGTTCCCCCAAAGGGGTTGGACGATGAACACTGAAGCTTTCTTT
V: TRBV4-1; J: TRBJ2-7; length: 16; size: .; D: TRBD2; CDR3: CASSQDPGLAGYEQYF; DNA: TGCGCCAGCAGCCAAGATCCGGGACTAGCGGGATACGAGCAGTACTTC
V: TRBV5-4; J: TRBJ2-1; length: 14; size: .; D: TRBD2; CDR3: CASSNERGYNEQFF; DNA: TGTGCCAGCAGCAATGAGCGGGGATACAATGAGCAGTTCTTC
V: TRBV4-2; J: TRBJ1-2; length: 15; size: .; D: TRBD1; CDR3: CASSPRTGAIYGYTF; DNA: TGTGCCAGCAGCCCAAGGACAGGGGCGATCTATGGCTACACCTTC
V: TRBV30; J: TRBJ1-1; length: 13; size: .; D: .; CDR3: CAWSVTGHTEAFF; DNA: TGTGCCTGGAGTGTAACAGGGCATACTGAAGCTTTCTTT
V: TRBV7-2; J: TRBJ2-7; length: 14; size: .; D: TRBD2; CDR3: CASSKLAGAYEQYF; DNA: TGTGCCAGCAGCAAACTAGCGGGGGCCTACGAGCAGTACTTC
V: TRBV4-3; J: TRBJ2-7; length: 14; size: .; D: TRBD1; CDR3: CASSQEAGTDEQYF; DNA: TGCGCCAGCAGCCAAGAGGCCGGGACAGACGAGCAGTACTTC
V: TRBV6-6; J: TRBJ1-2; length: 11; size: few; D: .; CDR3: CASSPGDGYTF; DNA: TGTGCCAGCAGTCCGGGGGACGGCTACACCTTC
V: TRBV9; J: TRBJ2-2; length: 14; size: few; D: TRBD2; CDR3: CASRGLAGTGELFF; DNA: TGTGCCAGCAGGGGACTAGCGGGGACCGGGGAGCTGTTTTTT
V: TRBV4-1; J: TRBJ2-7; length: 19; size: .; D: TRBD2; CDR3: CASSQDTVGDSGGAHEQYF; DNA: TGCGCCAGCAGCCAAGATACCGTGGGGGACAGCGGGGGGGCCCACGAGCAGTACTTC
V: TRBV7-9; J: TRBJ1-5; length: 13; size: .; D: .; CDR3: CASSLDRLQPQHF; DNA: TGTGCCAGCAGCTTAGACAGGCTTCAGCCCCAGCATTTT
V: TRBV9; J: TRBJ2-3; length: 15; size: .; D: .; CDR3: CASSVTPSDTDTQYF; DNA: TGTGCCAGCAGCGTAACGCCTAGCGACACAGATACGCAGTATTTT
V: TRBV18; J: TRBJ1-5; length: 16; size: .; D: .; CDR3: CASSVRGASSNQPQHF; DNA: TGTGCCAGCTCAGTACGGGGGGCGAGTAGCAATCAGCCCCAGCATTTT
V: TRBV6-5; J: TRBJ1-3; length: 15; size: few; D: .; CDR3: CASSYDGSPGNTIYF; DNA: TGTGCCAGCAGTTACGACGGGTCCCCTGGAAACACCATATATTTT
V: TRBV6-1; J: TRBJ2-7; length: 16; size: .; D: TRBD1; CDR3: CASSDPGTGRTYEQYF; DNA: TGTGCCAGCAGTGACCCCGGGACAGGGAGGACCTACGAGCAGTACTTC
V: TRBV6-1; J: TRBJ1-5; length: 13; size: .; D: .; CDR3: CASSEGGLQPQHF; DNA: TGTGCCAGCAGTGAAGGAGGGTTACAGCCCCAGCATTTT
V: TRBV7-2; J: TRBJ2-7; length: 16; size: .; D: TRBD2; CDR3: CASSLSGTSGNYEQYF; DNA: TGTGCCAGCAGCTTATCAGGGACTAGCGGGAATTACGAGCAGTACTTC
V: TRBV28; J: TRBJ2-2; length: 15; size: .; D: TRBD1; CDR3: CASSPPGGDTGELFF; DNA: TGTGCCAGCAGCCCCCCAGGGGGAGATACCGGGGAGCTGTTTTTT
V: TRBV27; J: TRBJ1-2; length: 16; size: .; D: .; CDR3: CASSLWGGVGTYGYTF; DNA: TGTGCCAGCAGTTTATGGGGAGGGGTAGGAACCTATGGCTACACCTTC
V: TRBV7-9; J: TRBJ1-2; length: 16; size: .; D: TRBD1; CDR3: CASSSRQGALGYGYTF; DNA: TGTGCCAGCAGCTCCCGACAGGGGGCGCTTGGCTATGGCTACACCTTC
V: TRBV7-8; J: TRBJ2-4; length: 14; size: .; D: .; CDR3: CASSLGSGGNIQYF; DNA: TGTGCCAGCAGCTTAGGGAGCGGCGGAAACATTCAGTACTTC
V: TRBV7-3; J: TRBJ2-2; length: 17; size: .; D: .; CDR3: CASSLPETRENTGELFF; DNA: TGTGCCAGCAGCTTACCCGAGACGCGGGAAAACACCGGGGAGCTGTTTTTT
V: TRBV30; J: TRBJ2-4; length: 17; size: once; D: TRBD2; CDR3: CAWSLGLAGGSGNIQYF; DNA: TGTGCCTGGAGTCTTGGACTAGCGGGAGGATCTGGCAACATTCAGTACTTC
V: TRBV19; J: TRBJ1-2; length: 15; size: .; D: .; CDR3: CASSLEGANNYGYTF; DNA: TGTGCCAGTAGCCTCGAAGGGGCTAATAACTATGGCTACACCTTC
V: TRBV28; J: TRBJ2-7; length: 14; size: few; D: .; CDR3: CASSLGTASYEQYF; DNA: TGTGCCAGCAGTTTGGGCACAGCCTCCTACGAGCAGTACTTC
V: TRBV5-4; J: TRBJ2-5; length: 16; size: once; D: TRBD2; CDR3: CASSRGLVNNQETQYF; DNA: TGTGCCAGCAGCCGAGGACTAGTTAATAACCAAGAGACCCAGTACTTC
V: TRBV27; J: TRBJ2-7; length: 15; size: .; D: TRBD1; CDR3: CASSLRQGSSYEQYF; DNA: TGTGCCAGCAGTTTAAGACAGGGGAGCTCCTACGAGCAGTACTTC
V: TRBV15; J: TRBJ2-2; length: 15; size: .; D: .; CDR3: CATSRGRGNTGELFF; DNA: TGTGCCACCAGCAGGGGGAGAGGGAACACCGGGGAGCTGTTTTTT
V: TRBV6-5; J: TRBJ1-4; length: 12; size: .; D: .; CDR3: CASGRGSTKLFF; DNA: TGTGCCAGCGGGCGGGGCTCCACTAAACTGTTTTTT